This record concerns one T cell receptor beta chain sequence. Time point here: peripheral blood 6 weeks after treatment start. Patient disease was locally advanced or metastatic urothelial carcinoma. This table comes from immunoSEQ multiplex PCR, and its TCRdb copy is limited to in-frame clones, with some not included. The table shows 65,000 to 85,000 clones, with under 95% occurring only once. This sample was taken from a study of PD-L1 blockade in urothelial cancer. This CDR3 has 17 amino acids. Unmatched junction bases numbered 6, after V lost 5 bases and J lost 5 bases. Germline CDR1 and CDR2: SGHAT and FQNNGV.

This receptor was obtained from a woman aged 80 or older with urothelial cancer. The sample here was PBMCs, taken around atezolizumab (anti-PD-L1) treatment. The chain links TRBV11-2 to TRBJ2-1; TRBD2 matches at 16 bases. The CDR3 DNA sequence: TGTGCCAGCAGCGTCGGGACTAGCGGGAGGGCCAACAATGAGCAGTTCTTC. Its protein product is CASSVGTSGRANNEQFF. Full variable domain (remainder filled in from reference TRBV11-2 and TRBJ2-1): EAGVAQSPRYKIIEKRQSVAFWCNPISGHATLYWYQQILGQGPKLLIQFQNNGVVDDSQLPKDRFSAERLKGVDSTLKIQPAKLEDSAVYLCASSVGTSGRANNEQFFGPGTRLTVL.